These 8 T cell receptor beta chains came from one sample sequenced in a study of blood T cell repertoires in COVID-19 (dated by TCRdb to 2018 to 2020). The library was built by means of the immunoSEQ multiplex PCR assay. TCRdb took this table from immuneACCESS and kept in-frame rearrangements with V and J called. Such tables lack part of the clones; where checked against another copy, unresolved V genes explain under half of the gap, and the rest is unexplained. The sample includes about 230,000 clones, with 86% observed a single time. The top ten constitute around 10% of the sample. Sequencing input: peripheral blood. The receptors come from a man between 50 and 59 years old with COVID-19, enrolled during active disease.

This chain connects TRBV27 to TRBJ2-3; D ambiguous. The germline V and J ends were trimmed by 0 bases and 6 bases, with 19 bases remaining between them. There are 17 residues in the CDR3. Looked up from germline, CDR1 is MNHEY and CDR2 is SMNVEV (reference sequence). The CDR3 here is CASSLSPGWQTRDTQYF. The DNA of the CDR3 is TGTGCCAGCAGTTTATCCCCAGGTTGGCAAACCAGGGATACGCAGTATTTT.

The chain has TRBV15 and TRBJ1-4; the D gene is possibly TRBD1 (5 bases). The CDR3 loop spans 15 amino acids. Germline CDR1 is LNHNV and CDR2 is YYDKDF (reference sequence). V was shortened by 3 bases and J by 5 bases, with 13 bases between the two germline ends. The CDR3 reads CATSSFFRGNEKLFF. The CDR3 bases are TGTGCCACCAGCAGTTTCTTTCGGGGGAATGAAAAACTGTTTTTT.

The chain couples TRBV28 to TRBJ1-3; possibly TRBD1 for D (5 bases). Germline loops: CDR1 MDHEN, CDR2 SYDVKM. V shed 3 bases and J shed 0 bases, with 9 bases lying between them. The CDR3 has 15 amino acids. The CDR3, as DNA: TGTGCCAGCAGTTTGTGGACACACTCTGGAAACACCATATATTTT. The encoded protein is CASSLWTHSGNTIYF.

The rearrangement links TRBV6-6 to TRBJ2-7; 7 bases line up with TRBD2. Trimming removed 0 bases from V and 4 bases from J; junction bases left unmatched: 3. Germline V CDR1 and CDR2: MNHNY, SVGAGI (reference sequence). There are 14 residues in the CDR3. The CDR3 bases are TGTGCCAGCAGTTACTCCGGGAGGCTTTACGAGCAGTACTTC. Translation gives CASSYSGRLYEQYF.

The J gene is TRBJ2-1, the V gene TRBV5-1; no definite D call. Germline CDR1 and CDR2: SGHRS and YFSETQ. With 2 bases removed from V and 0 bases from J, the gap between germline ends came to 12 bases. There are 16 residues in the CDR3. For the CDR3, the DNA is TGCGCCAGCAGCTTAAGACTGTCCAGCTCCTACAATGAGCAGTTCTTC. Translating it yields CASSLRLSSSYNEQFF.

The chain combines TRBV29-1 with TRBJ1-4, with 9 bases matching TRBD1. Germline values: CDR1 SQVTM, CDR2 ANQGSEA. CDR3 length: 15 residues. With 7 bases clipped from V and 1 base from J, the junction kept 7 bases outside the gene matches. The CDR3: CSAEGQGGTNEKLFF. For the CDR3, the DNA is TGCAGCGCCGAGGGACAGGGTGGAACTAATGAAAAACTGTTTTTT.

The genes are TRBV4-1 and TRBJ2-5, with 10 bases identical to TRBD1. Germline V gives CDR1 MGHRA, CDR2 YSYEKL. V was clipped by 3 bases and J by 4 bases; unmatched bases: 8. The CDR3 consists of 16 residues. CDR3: CASSQADGQGGETQYF. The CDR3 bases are TGCGCCAGCAGCCAGGCGGACGGACAGGGGGGAGAGACCCAGTACTTC.

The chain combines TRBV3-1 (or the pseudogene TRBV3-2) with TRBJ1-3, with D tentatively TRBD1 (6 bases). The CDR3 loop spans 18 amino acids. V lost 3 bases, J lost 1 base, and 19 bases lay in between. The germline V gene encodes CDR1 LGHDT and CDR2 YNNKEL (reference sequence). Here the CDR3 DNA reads TGTGCCAGCAGCCAGTTAGTAATCACAGGGTTTTCTGGAAACACCATATATTTT. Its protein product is CASSQLVITGFSGNTIYF.